The 8 T cell receptor beta chains reported below all come from one sample, sequenced in a study of blood T cell repertoires in COVID-19. Generated by immunoSEQ multiplex PCR, the TCRdb table keeps only in-frame clones and is missing some. Of 350,000 to 400,000 clones in the sample, about 90% were seen once. Sequencing used PBMCs or T cells enriched from blood (not recorded which). These receptor sequences come from a middle-aged man in a cohort exposed to, infected with or recovered from COVID-19 (not recorded which).

The V gene is TRBV29-1, the J gene TRBJ1-3; D may be TRBD1 (5 bases). Trimming removed 7 bases at V and 2 bases at J, with 9 bases between. The length of the CDR3 is 12 residues. Germline assignment: CDR1 SQVTM and CDR2 ANQGSEA. The CDR3 DNA reads TGCAGCGCTATGACAGCTGGAAACACCATATATTTT. Its translation is CSAMTAGNTIYF.

The chain has TRBV28 and TRBJ1-1, with D perhaps TRBD1 (5 bases). Trimming took 5 bases from V and 3 from J, leaving 10 bases between them. Germline V CDR1 and CDR2: MDHEN, SYDVKM. The length of the CDR3 is 13 residues. The CDR3 loop reads CASSPSGYTEAFF. The CDR3, as DNA: TGTGCCAGCAGTCCCTCAGGGTACACTGAAGCTTTCTTT.

The V and J genes are TRBV11-2 and TRBJ1-6, with no clear D. CDR1 is SGHAT and CDR2 is FQNNGV in the germline V gene. The CDR3 sequence is 14 residues long. V was pared by 4 bases and J by 7 bases, with 11 bases between. CDR3 loop: CASSSVRNNSPLHF. The CDR3 nucleotides read TGTGCCAGCAGCTCAGTTCGAAACAATTCACCCCTCCACTTT.

This clone was seen once. DNA of the CDR3: TGTGCCAGCAGCCAGCGACAGGGGTTTGGTTACGAGCAGTACTTC. Protein: CASSQRQGFGYEQYF. J is TRBJ2-7 and V is TRBV3-1 (or the pseudogene TRBV3-2); 8 nucleotides line up with TRBD1. With V trimmed by 3 bases and J by 4 bases, 8 bases remained unmatched. CDR1 is LGHDT, CDR2 YNNKEL, per germline (reference sequence). This CDR3 contains 15 residues.

CDR3 nucleotide sequence: TGTGCCAGCAGTTTGAACGACAGGAGCGCTGGCTACACCTTC. It encodes CASSLNDRSAGYTF. The rearrangement links TRBV6-5 to TRBJ1-2; D is perhaps TRBD1 (6 bases). Germline CDR1 is MNHEY and CDR2 is SVGAGI. The CDR3 has 14 amino acids. V lost 4 bases to trimming and J lost 7 bases, with 16 bases between them.

J is TRBJ2-3 and V is TRBV6-2 or TRBV6-3; 7 positions match TRBD2. Germline loops: CDR1 MNHEY, CDR2 SVGEGT. Unmatched junction bases numbered 7, after V lost 2 bases and J lost 8 bases. This CDR3 spans 14 amino acids. In nucleotides, the CDR3 is TGTGCCAGCAGTTACATGTGGGAGGGCCGTACGCAGTATTTT. Translation: CASSYMWEGRTQYF.

The chain combines TRBV5-1 with TRBJ2-2; 10 bases map to TRBD1. The CDR3 sequence is 16 residues long. Germline values: CDR1 SGHRS, CDR2 YFSETQ. Unmatched junction bases numbered 1, after V lost 2 bases and J lost 0 bases. The CDR3 DNA is TGCGCCAGCAGCTTAGGACAGGGGGCGAACACCGGGGAGCTGTTTTTT. This encodes CASSLGQGANTGELFF. The full variable domain, completed using reference TRBV5-1 and TRBJ2-2, is KAGVTQTPRYLIKTRGQQVTLSCSPISGHRSVSWYQQTPGQGLQFLFEYFSETQRNKGNFPGRFSGRQFSNSRSEMNVSTLELGDSALYLCASSLGQGANTGELFFGEGSRLTVL.

This chain uses TRBV3-1 (or the pseudogene TRBV3-2) with TRBJ2-5, with TRBD2 matching over 8 bases. V trimming: 4 bases; J trimming: 5 bases; junction bases outside the gene matches: 15. The CDR3 is made up of 17 amino acids. Germline-derived CDR1 and CDR2 are LGHDT and YNNKEL (reference sequence). Written as DNA, the CDR3 is TGTGCCAGCAGCCCAGTCGGCAGCGGGAGAATCTTTGAGACCCAGTACTTC. Protein: CASSPVGSGRIFETQYF.